The entry below describes one TCR beta chain. Treatment in this sample: preoperative locoregional IRX-2 cytokine immunotherapy. Sequenced by immunoSEQ multiplex PCR; TCRdb stores in-frame clones only, minus some. The sample has approximately 28,000 clones; about 79% are singletons. This sample is drawn from a study of preoperative IRX-2 immunotherapy in early breast cancer. In germline, CDR1 is SGHNT, CDR2 YENEEA. The CDR3 sequence is 17 residues long. Germline trimming cut 5 bases from V and 1 base from J; bases unmatched to any gene: 9. This specimen was collected from a patient treated with IRX-2 immunotherapy. The source of this sequence is a human donor with breast cancer. The chain links TRBV11-3 to TRBJ2-2; 8 bases line up with TRBD1. DNA of the CDR3: TGTGCCAGCAGCACCCAACCCGGACAGGGGAACACCGGGGAGCTGTTTTTT. This sequence encodes CASSTQPGQGNTGELFF.